This entry concerns a single TCR beta chain. This clone appeared a few times. Its antigen is unknown. One base away there is no much larger clone; base qualities are not given. These data come from a study of blood T cell repertoires in COVID-19 (dated by TCRdb to about 2020). Turning to the overall study: Samples from collaborators originated in the United States, Italy and Spain and spanned both the acute and convalescent phases of COVID-19. HLA class I and class II types, where available, came from metadata supplied by the sample provider rather than from assay-based typing. Subjects who had been exposed to COVID-19, were actively infected with it, or had recovered from it provided the deeply sampled blood TCRbeta repertoires that made up the dataset. The repertoires were made available in a free public database intended to serve as a resource for research on the immune response to SARS-CoV-2. A de-identified subject ID, COVID-19 status, age in years and sex were almost always included in the sample metadata. Samples were obtained from the ongoing ImmuneRACE study (first 160 participants) and from 1,254 subjects provided by 6 global collaborators. The prospective study material was composed of cDNA or gDNA derived from T cells, B-cell-depleted T cells, or PBMCs.

The full study reports these points: The amount of clinical and demographic metadata varied by source and participant and was provided uncurated.

TCRbeta CDR3 regions were amplified from genomic DNA by means of the immunoSEQ Assay, a bias-controlled multiplex PCR. In the authors' own workflow: Within the assay, amplification of reference gene primers was used to estimate how many nucleated cells each sample contained. Sequence reads were collapsed and filtered to measure the absolute abundance of every unique TCRbeta CDR3 rearrangement. For each sample, productive Simpson clonality was calculated as the square root of Simpson's diversity index over productive rearrangements. Not all clones reach the TCRdb copy of this immuneACCESS table, which keeps in-frame sequences only. Checked studies attribute under half of the gap to unresolved V genes and leave the rest unexplained. The V and J calls and clone size are taken from that table; D and trimming were inferred from the DNA. The sample table contains approximately 170,000 clones; only one count was recorded for over 65% of them. The ten largest make up under 4.5% of the sample.

For CDR1 and CDR2, the germline V gene (reference sequence) lists LGHDT and YNNKEL. V gives up 4 bases and J gives up 3 bases, and the segment between their germline ends measures 22 bases. The CDR3 numbers 18 residues from cysteine through phenylalanine. The retained sequence is limited to the CDR3, 54 bases, with the frame set at the first base. Participants in the prospective study were aged roughly 18 to 100 years, lived in 20 to 25 United States geographic areas, and enrolled through a virtual design. Cohort assignment in the prospective study relied on participant-reported clinical history from a screening survey and a study questionnaire. For ImmuneRACE Cohort 3, a participant was defined as recovered based on two consecutive negative NP/OP PCR tests, clearance by a healthcare professional, or resolution of symptoms. Each participant in the prospective study had whole blood, serum and a nasopharyngeal or oropharyngeal swab collected by mobile phlebotomists. Prospective study participants could optionally give additional blood draws and questionnaires over a 2-month period. Before DNA extraction, prospective study blood samples were shipped either frozen or at room temperature.

The chain was built from TRBV3-1 (or the pseudogene TRBV3-2) and TRBJ1-3, with the D gene not confidently named. The sequenced material came from PBMCs or T cells enriched from blood (not recorded which). The receptor comes from a woman aged 50 to 60 who had recovered from COVID-19. For the CDR3, the sequence is CASSLTAVIRGYGNTIYF. The DNA is as follows: TGTGCCAGCAGCCTTACCGCGGTGATACGCGGCTATGGAAACACCATATATTTT.